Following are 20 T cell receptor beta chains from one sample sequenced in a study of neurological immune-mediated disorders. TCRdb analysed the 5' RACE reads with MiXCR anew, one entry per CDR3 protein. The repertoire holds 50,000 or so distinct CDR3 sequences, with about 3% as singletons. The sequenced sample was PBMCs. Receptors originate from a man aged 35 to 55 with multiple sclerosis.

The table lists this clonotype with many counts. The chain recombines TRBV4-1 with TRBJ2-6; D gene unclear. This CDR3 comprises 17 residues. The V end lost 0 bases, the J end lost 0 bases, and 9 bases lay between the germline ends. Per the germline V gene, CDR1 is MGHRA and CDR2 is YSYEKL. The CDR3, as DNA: TGCGCCAGCAGCCAAGATCAAACTGCCTCTGGGGCCAACGTCCTGACTTTC. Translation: CASSQDQTASGANVLTF.

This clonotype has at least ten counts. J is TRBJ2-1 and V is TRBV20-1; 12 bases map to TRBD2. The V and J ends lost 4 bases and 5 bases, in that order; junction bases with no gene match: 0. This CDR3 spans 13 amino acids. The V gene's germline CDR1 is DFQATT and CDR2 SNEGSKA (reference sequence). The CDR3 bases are TGCAGTGCTACTAGCGGGGGGGACAATGAGCAGTTCTTC. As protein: CSATSGGDNEQFF.

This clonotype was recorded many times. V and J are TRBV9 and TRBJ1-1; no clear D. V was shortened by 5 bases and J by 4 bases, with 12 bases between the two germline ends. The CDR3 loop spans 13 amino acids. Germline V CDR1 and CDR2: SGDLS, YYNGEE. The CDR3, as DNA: TGTGCCAGCAGTGCCGCCTCGGGCACTGAAGCTTTCTTT. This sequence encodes CASSAASGTEAFF.

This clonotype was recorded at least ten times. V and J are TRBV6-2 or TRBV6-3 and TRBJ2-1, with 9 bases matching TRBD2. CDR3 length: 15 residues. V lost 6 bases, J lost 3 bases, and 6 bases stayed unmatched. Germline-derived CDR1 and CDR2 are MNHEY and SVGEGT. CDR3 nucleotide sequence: TGTGCCAGCAGCTTCGGGACTAGCCTCTACAATGAGCAGTTCTTC. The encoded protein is CASSFGTSLYNEQFF.

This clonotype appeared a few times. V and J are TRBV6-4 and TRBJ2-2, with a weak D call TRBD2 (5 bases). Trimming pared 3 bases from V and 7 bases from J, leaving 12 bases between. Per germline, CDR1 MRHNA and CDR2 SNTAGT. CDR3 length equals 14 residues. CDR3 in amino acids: CASSESSAGGELFF. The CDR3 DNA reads TGTGCCAGCAGTGAGAGTAGCGCGGGCGGGGAGCTGTTTTTT.

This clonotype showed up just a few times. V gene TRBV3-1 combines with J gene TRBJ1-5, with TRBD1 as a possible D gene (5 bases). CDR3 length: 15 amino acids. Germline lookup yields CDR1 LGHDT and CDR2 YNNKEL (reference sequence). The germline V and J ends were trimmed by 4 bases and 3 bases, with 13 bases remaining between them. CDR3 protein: CASSPGQGINQPQHF. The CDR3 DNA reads TGTGCCAGCAGCCCGGGGCAGGGAATCAATCAGCCCCAGCATTTT. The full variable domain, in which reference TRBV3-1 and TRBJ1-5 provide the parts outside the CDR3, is DTAVSQTPKYLVTQMGNDKSIKCEQNLGHDTMYWYKQDSKKFLKIMFSYNNKELIINETVPNRFSPKSPDKAHLNLHINSLELGDSAVYFCASSPGQGINQPQHFGDGTRLSIL.

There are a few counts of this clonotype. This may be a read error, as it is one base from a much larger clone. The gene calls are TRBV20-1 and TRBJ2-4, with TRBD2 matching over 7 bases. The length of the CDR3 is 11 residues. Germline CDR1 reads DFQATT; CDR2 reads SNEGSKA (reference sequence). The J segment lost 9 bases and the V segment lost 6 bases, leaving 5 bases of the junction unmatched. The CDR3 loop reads CSARTGGIQYF. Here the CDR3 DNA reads TGCAGTGCCCGAACGGGGGGCATTCAGTACTTC.

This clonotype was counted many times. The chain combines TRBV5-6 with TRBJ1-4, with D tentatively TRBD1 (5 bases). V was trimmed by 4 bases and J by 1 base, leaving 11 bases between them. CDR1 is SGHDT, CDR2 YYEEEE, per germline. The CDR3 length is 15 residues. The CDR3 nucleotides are TGTGCCAGCAGCCATACAGGAGGAACTAATGAAAAACTGTTTTTT. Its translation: CASSHTGGTNEKLFF. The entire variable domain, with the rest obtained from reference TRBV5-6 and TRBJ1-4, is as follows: DAGVTQSPTHLIKTRGQQVTLRCSPKSGHDTVSWYQQALGQGPQFIFQYYEEEERQRGNFPDRFSGHQFPNYSSELNVNALLLGDSALYLCASSHTGGTNEKLFFGSGTQLSVL.

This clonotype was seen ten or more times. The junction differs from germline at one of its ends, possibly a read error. This CDR3 is CASSPGQGGDQPQNF. CDR3 in DNA: TGCGCCAGCAGCCCTGGACAGGGAGGGGATCAGCCCCAGAATTTT. The chain uses TRBV5-1 and TRBJ1-5, with 8 bases aligning to TRBD1. CDR1 and CDR2 from the germline V gene are SGHRS and YFSETQ. The CDR3 runs to 15 residues.

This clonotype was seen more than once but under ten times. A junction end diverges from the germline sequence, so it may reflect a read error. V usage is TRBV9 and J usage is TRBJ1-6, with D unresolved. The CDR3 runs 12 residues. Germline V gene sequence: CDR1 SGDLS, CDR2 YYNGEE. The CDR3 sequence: CASSVSNSPLNF. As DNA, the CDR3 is TGTGCCAGCAGCGTCTCGAATTCACCCCTCAACTTT.

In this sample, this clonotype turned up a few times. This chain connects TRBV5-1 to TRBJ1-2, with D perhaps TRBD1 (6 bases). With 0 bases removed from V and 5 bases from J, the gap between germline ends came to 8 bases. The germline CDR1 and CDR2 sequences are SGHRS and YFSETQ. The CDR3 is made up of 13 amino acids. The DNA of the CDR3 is TGCGCCAGCAGCTTGGACAGGGAGTATGGCTACACCTTC. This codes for CASSLDREYGYTF. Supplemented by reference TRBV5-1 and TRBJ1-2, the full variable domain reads KAGVTQTPRYLIKTRGQQVTLSCSPISGHRSVSWYQQTPGQGLQFLFEYFSETQRNKGNFPGRFSGRQFSNSRSEMNVSTLELGDSALYLCASSLDREYGYTFGSGTRLTVV.

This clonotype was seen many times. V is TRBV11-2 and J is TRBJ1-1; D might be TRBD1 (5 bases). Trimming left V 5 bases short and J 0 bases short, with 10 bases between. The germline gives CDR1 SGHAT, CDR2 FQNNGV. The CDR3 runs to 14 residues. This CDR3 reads CASSRQFMNTEAFF. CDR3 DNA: TGTGCCAGCAGCCGACAGTTTATGAACACTGAAGCTTTCTTT.

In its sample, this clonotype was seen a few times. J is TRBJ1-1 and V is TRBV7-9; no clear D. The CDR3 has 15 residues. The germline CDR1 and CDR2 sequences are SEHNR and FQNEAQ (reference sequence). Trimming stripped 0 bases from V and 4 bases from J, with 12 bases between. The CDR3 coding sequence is TGTGCCAGCAGCTTAGCGGGGTCGAGGGTCACTGAAGCTTTCTTT. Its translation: CASSLAGSRVTEAFF.

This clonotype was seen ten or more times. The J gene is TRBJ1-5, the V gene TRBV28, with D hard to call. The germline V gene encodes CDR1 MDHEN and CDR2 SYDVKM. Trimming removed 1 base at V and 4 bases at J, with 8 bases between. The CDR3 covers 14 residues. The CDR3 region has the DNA TGTGCCAGCAGTTTATTGGGAGGAAATCAGCCCCAGCATTTT. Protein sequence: CASSLLGGNQPQHF.

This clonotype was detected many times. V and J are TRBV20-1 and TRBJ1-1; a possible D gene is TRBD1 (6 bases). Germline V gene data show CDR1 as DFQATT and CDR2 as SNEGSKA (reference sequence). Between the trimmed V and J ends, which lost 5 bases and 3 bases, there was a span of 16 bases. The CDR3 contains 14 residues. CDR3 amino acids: CSAGRGGLDTEAFF. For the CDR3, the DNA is TGCAGTGCTGGACGAGGGGGATTGGACACTGAAGCTTTCTTT.

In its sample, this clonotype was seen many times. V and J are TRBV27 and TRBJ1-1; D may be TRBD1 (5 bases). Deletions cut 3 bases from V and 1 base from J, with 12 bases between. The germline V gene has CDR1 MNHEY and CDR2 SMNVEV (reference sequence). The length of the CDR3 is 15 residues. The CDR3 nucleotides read TGTGCCAGCAGTTTGGGGGGACCTACGAACACTGAAGCTTTCTTT. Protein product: CASSLGGPTNTEAFF.

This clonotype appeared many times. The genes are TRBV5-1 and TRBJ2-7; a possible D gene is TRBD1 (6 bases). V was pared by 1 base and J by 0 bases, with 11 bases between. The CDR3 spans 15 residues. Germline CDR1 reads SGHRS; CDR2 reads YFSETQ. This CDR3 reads CASSLTQGGSYEQYF. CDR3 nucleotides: TGCGCCAGCAGCTTGACACAGGGCGGCTCCTACGAGCAGTACTTC.

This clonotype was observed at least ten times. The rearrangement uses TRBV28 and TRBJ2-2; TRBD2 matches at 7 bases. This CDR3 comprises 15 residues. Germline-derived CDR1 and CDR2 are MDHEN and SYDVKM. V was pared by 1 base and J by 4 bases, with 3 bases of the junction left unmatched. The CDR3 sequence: CASSLFREGTGELFF. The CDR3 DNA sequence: TGTGCCAGCAGTTTATTCAGGGAGGGCACCGGGGAGCTGTTTTTT.

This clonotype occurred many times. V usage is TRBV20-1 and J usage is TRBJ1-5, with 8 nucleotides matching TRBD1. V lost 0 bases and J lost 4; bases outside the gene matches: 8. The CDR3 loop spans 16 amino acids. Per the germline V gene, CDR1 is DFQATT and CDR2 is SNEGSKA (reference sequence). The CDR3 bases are TGCAGTGCTAGAGAGGGCCTCAGGGGGCGGAATCAGCCCCAGCATTTT. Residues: CSAREGLRGRNQPQHF.

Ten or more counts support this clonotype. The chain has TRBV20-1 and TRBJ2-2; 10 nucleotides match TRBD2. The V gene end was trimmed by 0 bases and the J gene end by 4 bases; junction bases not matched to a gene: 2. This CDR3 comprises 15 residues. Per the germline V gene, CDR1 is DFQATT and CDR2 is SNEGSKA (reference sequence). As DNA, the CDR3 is TGCAGTGCTAGAGATTTAGCGGGGGGCACCGGGGAGCTGTTTTTT. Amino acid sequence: CSARDLAGGTGELFF.